The T cell receptor beta chain described here comes from a study of T-cell memory formation after mild COVID-19. Study outcomes and limitations: Day 37-peaking second-wave clones had unconfirmed SARS-CoV-2 specificity. Researchers found some responding clones in pre-infection memory, a sign that cross-reactive memory joined.

Only a few counts were recorded for this clonotype. Antigen specificity is unknown. There are 15 residues in the CDR3. Germline CDR1 is SGHDT and CDR2 is YYEEEE. Between the trimmed V and J ends, which lost 6 bases and 5 bases, there was a span of 20 bases. TCRdb called the 5' RACE reads again in MiXCR, with one record for every CDR3 protein. The sample records 190,000 or so distinct CDR3 sequences, roughly a fifth being singletons. Sample: PBMCs or a T cell subset sorted from them (not recorded which). The chain is built from TRBV5-6 and TRBJ1-2, with D unresolved. This clonotype originated in an adult woman who had mild COVID-19 (a few samples of this study predate the infection). Cell type and time point are not known. The CDR3 region is CASTPKFAVAYGYTF. CDR3 nucleotide sequence: TGTGCCAGCACCCCGAAGTTCGCGGTCGCGTATGGCTACACCTTC.